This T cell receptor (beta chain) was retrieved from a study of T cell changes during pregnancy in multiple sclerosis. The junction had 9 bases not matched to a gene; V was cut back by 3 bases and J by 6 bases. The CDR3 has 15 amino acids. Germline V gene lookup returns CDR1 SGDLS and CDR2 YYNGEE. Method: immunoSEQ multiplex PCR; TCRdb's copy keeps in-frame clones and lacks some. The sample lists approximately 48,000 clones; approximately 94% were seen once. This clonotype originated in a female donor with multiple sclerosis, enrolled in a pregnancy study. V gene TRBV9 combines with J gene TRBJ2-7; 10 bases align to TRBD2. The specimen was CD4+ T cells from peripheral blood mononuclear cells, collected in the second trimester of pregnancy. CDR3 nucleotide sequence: TGTGCCAGCAGCGCGTTTACTAGCGGGGCGGGCGAGCAGTACTTC. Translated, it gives CASSAFTSGAGEQYF.